This T cell receptor (beta chain) was observed in a study of blood T cell repertoires in COVID-19. Study in general: Samples taken during acute and convalescent COVID-19 were collected in the United States, Italy and Spain. Sources were T cells, B-cell-depleted T cells, or PBMCs; the material itself was cDNA or gDNA.

As handled by the study authors: Scientists estimated how many nucleated cells there were by amplifying reference gene primers. The assay was immunoSEQ multiplex PCR, and TCRdb's table has in-frame clones only and misses some. The V and J calls and the clone size are those of that table, but D and trimming were determined from the DNA. This sample yields 400,000 to 500,000 clones, of which more than 75% are seen a single time; less than 2% belongs to the top ten. The CDR3 has 14 amino acids. Trimming stripped 6 bases from V and 3 bases from J, with 11 bases between. In germline, CDR1 is ENHRY, CDR2 SYGVKD.

The sample was PBMCs or T cells enriched from blood (not recorded which). This TCR came from a woman aged 40 to 55 who had recovered from COVID-19. The rearrangement uses TRBV10-3 and TRBJ1-4, with TRBD1 as a possible D gene (6 bases). The CDR3 DNA follows: TGTGCCATCAGCCCGACAGGTCCTAATGAAAAACTGTTTTTT. Translating it yields CAISPTGPNEKLFF.